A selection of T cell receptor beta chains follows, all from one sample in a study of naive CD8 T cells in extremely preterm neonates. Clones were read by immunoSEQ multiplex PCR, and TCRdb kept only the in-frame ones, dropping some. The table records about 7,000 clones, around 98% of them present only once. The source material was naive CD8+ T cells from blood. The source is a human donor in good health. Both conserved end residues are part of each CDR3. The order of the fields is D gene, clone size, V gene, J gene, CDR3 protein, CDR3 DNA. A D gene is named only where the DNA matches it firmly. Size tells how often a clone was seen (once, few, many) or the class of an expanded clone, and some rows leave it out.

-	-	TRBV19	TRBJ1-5	CASSIPYGGLNQPQHF	TGTGCCAGTAGTATTCCATACGGCGGACTCAATCAGCCCCAGCATTTT
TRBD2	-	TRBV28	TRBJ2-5	CASSPGGEVAQETQYF	TGTGCCAGCAGCCCGGGGGGGGAGGTTGCCCAAGAGACCCAGTACTTC
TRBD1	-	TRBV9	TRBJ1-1	CASSEGQLNTEAFF	TGTGCCAGCAGCGAGGGACAGTTGAACACTGAAGCTTTCTTT
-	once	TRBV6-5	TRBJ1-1	CASSEEVGMEAFF	TGTGCCAGCAGTGAGGAGGTCGGGATGGAAGCTTTCTTT
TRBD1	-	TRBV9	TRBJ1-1	CASSVPIRTGTGDTEAFF	TGTGCCAGCAGCGTACCCATCCGGACCGGGACAGGGGATACTGAAGCTTTCTTT
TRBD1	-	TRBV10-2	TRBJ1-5	CASSWGQGAGQPQHF	TGCGCCAGCAGTTGGGGACAGGGGGCCGGTCAGCCCCAGCATTTT
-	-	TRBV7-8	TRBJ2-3	CASSLSGREDTQYF	TGTGCCAGCAGCTTATCCGGACGGGAAGATACGCAGTATTTT
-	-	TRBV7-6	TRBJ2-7	CASSLVASPSYEQYF	TGTGCCAGCAGCTTAGTTGCCAGTCCGTCATACGAGCAGTACTTC
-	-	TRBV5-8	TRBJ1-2	CASSLVGQYGYTF	TGTGCCAGCAGCTTGGTCGGACAGTATGGCTACACCTTC
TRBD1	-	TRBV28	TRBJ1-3	CASSYLTGEMDTIYF	TGTGCCAGCAGTTACCTGACAGGGGAAATGGACACCATATATTTT
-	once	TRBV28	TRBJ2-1	CASRTQDRPYNEQFF	TGTGCCAGCAGAACTCAGGACAGACCCTACAATGAGCAGTTCTTC
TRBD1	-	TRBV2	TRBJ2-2	CASSGRTGEKTGELFF	TGTGCCAGCAGTGGGCGGACAGGGGAGAAGACCGGGGAGCTGTTTTTT
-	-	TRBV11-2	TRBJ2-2	CASSLGRDIGTGELFF	TGTGCCAGCAGCTTAGGGCGCGACATAGGAACCGGGGAGCTGTTTTTT
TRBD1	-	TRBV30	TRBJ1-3	CAWSVYEQGRRGNTIYF	TGTGCCTGGAGTGTCTATGAACAGGGGAGGAGGGGAAACACCATATATTTT
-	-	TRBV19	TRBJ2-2	CASSIGVNTGELFF	TGTGCCAGTAGTATTGGAGTGAACACCGGGGAGCTGTTTTTT
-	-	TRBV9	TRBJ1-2	CASSGDADLPYGYTF	TGTGCCAGCAGTGGAGATGCCGACTTACCTTATGGCTACACCTTC
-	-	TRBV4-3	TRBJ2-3	CASSQGTSTDTQYF	TGCGCCAGCAGCCAAGGGACTAGCACAGATACGCAGTATTTT
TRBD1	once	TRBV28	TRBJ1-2	CASSLPGGYGYGYTF	TGTGCCAGCAGTTTACCAGGGGGCTACGGCTATGGCTACACCTTC
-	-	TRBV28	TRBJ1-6	CASRAGQTYNSPLHF	TGTGCCAGCAGAGCGGGGCAAACCTATAATTCACCCCTCCACTTT
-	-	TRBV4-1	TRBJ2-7	CASSLQTGTYEQYF	TGCGCCAGCAGTCTTCAGACAGGAACCTACGAGCAGTACTTC
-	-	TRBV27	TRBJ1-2	CASSLNPSYSGMDYGYTF	TGTGCCAGCAGTTTAAACCCGTCCTACTCAGGGATGGATTATGGCTACACCTTC
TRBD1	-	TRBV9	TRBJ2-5	CASSAGTGGLLETQYF	TGTGCCAGCAGCGCCGGGACAGGGGGCCTCTTAGAGACCCAGTACTTC
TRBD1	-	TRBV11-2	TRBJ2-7	CASTPERTGAYEQYF	TGTGCCAGCACCCCGGAACGCACAGGGGCCTACGAGCAGTACTTC
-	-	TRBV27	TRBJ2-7	CASSSPGREQYF	TGTGCCAGCAGTTCCCCTGGGCGCGAGCAGTACTTC
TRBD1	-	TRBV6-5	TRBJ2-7	CASSLQGAYEQYF	TGTGCCAGCAGTCTCCAGGGGGCCTACGAGCAGTACTTC
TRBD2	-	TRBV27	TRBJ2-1	CASSPSAGESYNEQFF	TGTGCCAGCAGTCCCTCAGCGGGGGAGTCCTACAATGAGCAGTTCTTC
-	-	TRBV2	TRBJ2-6	CASSIDRSTGANVLTF	TGTGCCAGCAGCATAGACAGGAGCACTGGGGCCAACGTCCTGACTTTC
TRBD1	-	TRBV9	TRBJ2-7	CASSVGQGTYEQYF	TGTGCCAGCAGCGTCGGACAGGGGACCTACGAGCAGTACTTC